The next 19 T cell receptor beta chains were all read from a single sample in a study of blood T cell repertoires in COVID-19. The data were produced by immunoSEQ multiplex PCR, yet TCRdb's version contains in-frame clones alone and is incomplete. In the table there are tens of thousands of clones, less than 80% of which are singletons. The sample taken for sequencing was peripheral blood. The origin of the receptors is a man in his fifties or sixties with acute or convalescent COVID-19.

The rearrangement links TRBV30 to TRBJ2-3; D gene ambiguous. V lost 0 bases and J lost 4, with 5 bases in between. CDR3 size: 12 residues. Germline CDR1 reads GTSNPN; CDR2 reads SVGIG (reference sequence). CDR3 amino acids: CAWSVQSDTQYF. The CDR3 nucleotides read TGTGCCTGGAGTGTCCAGTCAGATACGCAGTATTTT.

V usage is TRBV9 and J usage is TRBJ2-5; 8 bases are a match to TRBD2. V lost 0 bases, J lost 5 bases, and 6 bases stayed unmatched. The CDR3 runs 15 residues. CDR1 and CDR2 from the germline V gene are SGDLS and YYNGEE. The CDR3 DNA follows: TGTGCCAGCAGCGTAGTGGGGACTAGGGGTGAGACCCAGTACTTC. Protein product: CASSVVGTRGETQYF.

The chain couples TRBV6-5 to TRBJ1-5; D is undetermined. The CDR3 consists of 15 residues. CDR1 and CDR2 (germline): MNHEY, SVGAGI. V lost 6 bases and J lost 3, with 15 bases in between. Written as DNA, the CDR3 is TGTGCCAGCAGCAACCGCCAGGTGAACAATCAGCCCCAGCATTTT. Its protein is CASSNRQVNNQPQHF.

This clone was picked up a small number of times. This chain joins TRBV7-2 and TRBJ2-7, with 9 bases aligning to TRBD1. The junction had 5 bases not matched to a gene; V was cut back by 3 bases and J by 2 bases. This CDR3 has 15 amino acids. Germline CDR1 and CDR2: SGHTA and FQGNSA. CDR3 loop: CASSLSGTGTYEQYF. The CDR3 DNA reads as TGTGCCAGCAGCTTGTCCGGGACAGGGACCTACGAGCAGTACTTC. The full variable domain, its missing parts supplied by reference TRBV7-2 and TRBJ2-7, is GAGVSQSPSNKVTEKGKDVELRCDPISGHTALYWYRQSLGQGLEFLIYFQGNSAPDKSGLPSDRFSAERTGGSVSTLTIQRTQQEDSAVYLCASSLSGTGTYEQYFGPGTRLTVT.

The V call is TRBV28, the J call TRBJ2-3; 8 bases are a match to TRBD1. After removal of 5 bases from V and 3 bases from J, the junction contained 13 bases not matched to a gene. Germline assignment: CDR1 MDHEN and CDR2 SYDVKM. This CDR3 has 17 residues. The CDR3 bases are TGTGCCAGCAGTCCCTACGGGCAGGGGGCTACGACAGATACGCAGTATTTT. The encoded protein is CASSPYGQGATTDTQYF.

The chain links TRBV7-2 to TRBJ1-5, with TRBD1 as a possible D gene (6 bases). CDR3 length: 16 residues. Trimming took 6 bases from V and 0 from J, leaving 15 bases between them. The germline CDR1 and CDR2 sequences are SGHTA and FQGNSA. CDR3 in amino acids: CASSQTGPSSNQPQHF. DNA for the CDR3: TGTGCCAGCAGTCAAACAGGGCCCTCTAGCAATCAGCCCCAGCATTTT.

The chain joins TRBV4-1 to TRBJ1-6; D unclear. CDR1 is MGHRA and CDR2 is YSYEKL in the germline V gene. Deletions cut 0 bases from V and 6 bases from J, with 9 bases between. There are 15 residues in the CDR3. For the CDR3, the DNA is TGCGCCAGCAGCCAAGATCTACAGCTTAATTCACCCCTCCACTTT. This codes for CASSQDLQLNSPLHF.

There are a few counts of this clone. This rearrangement joins TRBV4-2 to TRBJ2-1, with 10 bases lining up with TRBD2. The V and J ends lost 0 bases and 4 bases, in that order; junction bases with no gene match: 12. The CDR3 is 19 amino acids. Germline lookup yields CDR1 LGHNA and CDR2 YNFKEQ. CDR3 region: CASSQDRGTSVPSYNEQFF. The CDR3, as DNA: TGTGCCAGCAGCCAAGATAGAGGGACTAGCGTCCCCTCGTACAATGAGCAGTTCTTC.

The rearrangement uses TRBV9 and TRBJ1-2; D ambiguous. Per germline, CDR1 SGDLS and CDR2 YYNGEE. The CDR3 runs 14 residues. Trimming removed 1 base from V and 4 bases from J, with 11 bases in between. This CDR3 reads CASSVQPGPYGYTF. CDR3 in DNA: TGTGCCAGCAGCGTACAGCCTGGGCCCTATGGCTACACCTTC.

The chain combines TRBV11-3 with TRBJ2-1, with TRBD2 as a possible D gene (6 bases). With 1 base removed from V and 7 bases from J, the gap between germline ends came to 8 bases. Germline V lookup: CDR1 SGHNT, CDR2 YENEEA. There are 13 residues in the CDR3. Here the CDR3 DNA reads TGTGCCAGCAGCTTAGGAGGGAGGAATGAGCAGTTCTTC. Translated: CASSLGGRNEQFF.

The chain couples TRBV7-9 to TRBJ2-3; possibly TRBD1 for D (6 bases). Trimming took 4 bases from V and 0 from J, leaving 20 bases between them. This CDR3 is 18 amino acids long. Germline values: CDR1 SEHNR, CDR2 FQNEAQ (reference sequence). The CDR3 loop is CASSSLLGQGKSTDTQYF. The CDR3 DNA follows: TGTGCCAGCAGCTCCCTCTTGGGCCAGGGGAAGAGCACAGATACGCAGTATTTT.

The rearrangement joins TRBV5-1 to TRBJ1-3; 9 bases are a match to TRBD1. The germline V gene has CDR1 SGHRS and CDR2 YFSETQ. The CDR3 is 16 amino acids. Losses at the gene ends were 4 bases for V and 4 bases for J; bases not matched to a gene: 9. The CDR3 bases are TGCGCCAGCAGCCCGCAGGGACAGGGCGGAGGAAACACCATATATTTT. This encodes CASSPQGQGGGNTIYF.

The rearrangement links TRBV28 to TRBJ1-2; D is uncertain. The CDR3 is 16 amino acids. V shed 7 bases and J shed 5 bases, with 23 bases lying between them. The V gene's germline CDR1 is MDHEN and CDR2 SYDVKM. This CDR3 reads CASTPEEEVAEYGYTF. CDR3 in DNA: TGTGCCAGCACCCCCGAAGAGGAGGTCGCGGAGTATGGCTACACCTTC.

This clone was observed a single time. The chain employs TRBV5-1 and TRBJ2-6, with D possibly TRBD1 on 6 matching bases. CDR1 is SGHRS, CDR2 YFSETQ, per germline. This CDR3 is built from 15 residues. Trimming cost V 5 bases and J 0 bases, with 9 bases left between them. The CDR3 loop reads CASSTGSSGANVLTF. DNA of the CDR3: TGCGCCAGCAGTACAGGGAGCTCTGGGGCCAACGTCCTGACTTTC.

This chain connects TRBV28 to TRBJ1-1, with D hard to call. The CDR3 covers 16 residues. Germline V gene lookup returns CDR1 MDHEN and CDR2 SYDVKM. Trimming took 6 bases from V and 3 from J, leaving 20 bases between them. This CDR3 is CASSSLEGRGDTEAFF. CDR3 coding DNA: TGTGCCAGCAGCTCCCTTGAGGGTCGGGGTGACACTGAAGCTTTCTTT. The full variable domain, in which reference TRBV28 and TRBJ1-1 provide the parts outside the CDR3, is DVKVTQSSRYLVKRTGEKVFLECVQDMDHENMFWYRQDPGLGLRLIYFSYDVKMKEKGDIPEGYSVSREKKERFSLILESASTNQTSMYLCASSSLEGRGDTEAFFGQGTRLTVV.

The rearrangement uses TRBV28 and TRBJ1-1; tentatively, D is TRBD1 (5 bases). V was pared by 2 bases and J by 0 bases, with 22 bases between. The CDR3 is made up of 19 amino acids. Germline values: CDR1 MDHEN, CDR2 SYDVKM. The CDR3 spells CASSLNSGPTKIMNTEAFF. The CDR3 DNA is TGTGCCAGCAGTTTAAACTCAGGGCCAACTAAAATCATGAACACTGAAGCTTTCTTT.

The rearrangement joins TRBV15 to TRBJ2-1; possibly TRBD1 for D (5 bases). Germline CDR1 and CDR2: LNHNV and YYDKDF (reference sequence). V was shortened by 10 bases and J by 8 bases, with 18 bases between the two germline ends. This CDR3 has 13 residues. CDR3 sequence (DNA): TGTGCCAGCGGTCCAGAAGGGGTATATGAGCAGTTCTTC. This sequence encodes CASGPEGVYEQFF.

V usage is TRBV9 and J usage is TRBJ2-7, with TRBD1 identical over 9 bases. This CDR3 has 15 amino acids. V trimming: 4 bases; J trimming: 6 bases; junction bases outside the gene matches: 11. Germline V gives CDR1 SGDLS, CDR2 YYNGEE. CDR3 region: CASSLLPGQGVEQYF. The CDR3 DNA reads TGTGCCAGCAGCCTTCTTCCGGGACAGGGTGTCGAGCAGTACTTC.

The chain combines TRBV7-2 with TRBJ2-7, with TRBD1 matching over 9 bases. The J segment lost 6 bases and the V segment lost 5 bases, leaving 14 bases of the junction unmatched. The V gene's germline CDR1 is SGHTA and CDR2 FQGNSA. The CDR3 contains 16 residues. The CDR3 sequence is CASSPPKGTGTAEQYF. CDR3 DNA: TGTGCCAGCAGCCCGCCGAAGGGGACAGGGACCGCCGAGCAGTACTTC. Supplemented by reference TRBV7-2 and TRBJ2-7, the full variable domain reads GAGVSQSPSNKVTEKGKDVELRCDPISGHTALYWYRQSLGQGLEFLIYFQGNSAPDKSGLPSDRFSAERTGGSVSTLTIQRTQQEDSAVYLCASSPPKGTGTAEQYFGPGTRLTVT.